This T cell receptor beta chain came from a study of shared clonotypes between healthy human individuals. This CDR3 spans 13 amino acids. Germline loops: CDR1 SEHNR, CDR2 FQNEAQ (reference sequence). The germline V and J ends were trimmed by 5 bases and 5 bases, with 12 bases remaining between them. This clone was observed once. As defined, naive CD8 cells were CD45RO-negative and positively selected for CCR7, with terminally differentiated effector memory CD45RA+ cells excluded. Sequenced by immunoSEQ multiplex PCR; TCRdb stores in-frame clones only, minus some. The sample holds millions of clones, about 93% seen once.

The sample taken for sequencing was naive CD8+ T cells from PBMCs. The chain couples TRBV7-9 to TRBJ2-5; D ambiguous. This sequence was found in a man between 18 and 29 years old in good health. Some clones in this sample may be carry-over from other donors' samples. DNA of the CDR3: TGTGCCAGCAGCCACCGGCTCGAGGAGACCCAGTACTTC. Encoded protein: CASSHRLEETQYF.